The entry below gives a single TCR beta chain sequence along with its context. No antigen is known for it. This sample was included in a study of CD8+CD57+ T cells in acquired aplastic anemia. Study at large: On average, sorted CD4+ and CD8+ cells gave 3 to 3.5 ug of DNA. Regarding the study as a whole: The study found no significant CD8+ Simpson's diversity difference between patients and controls. Between patients and controls, approximately 29 CD8+ CDR3 sequences were found in common.

Template material for TCR beta VDJ and CDR3 profiling consisted of genomic DNA. Each CDR3 protein is one row after TCRdb ran MiXCR on the reads. The sample yields 250,000 to 350,000 distinct CDR3 sequences, 45% to 70% seen once. V gave up 3 bases and J gave up 6 bases; unmatched junction bases: 11. Germline V gives CDR1 SGHTA, CDR2 FQGNSA. The CDR3 consists of 17 residues. Sequenced input: sorted CD4+, CD8+, or CD8+CD57+ T cells (not recorded which) from PBMCs. The sequence derives from a human donor with severe aplastic anemia or a healthy control (not recorded which). The rearrangement links TRBV7-2 to TRBJ2-3; 11 positions match TRBD1. CDR3 sequence (DNA): TGTGCCAGCAGCTTTGTCCCGGGACAGGGGGTAGCCGATACGCAGTATTTT. It is translated as CASSFVPGQGVADTQYF. Full variable domain (missing parts from reference TRBV7-2 and TRBJ2-3): GAGVSQSPSNKVTEKGKDVELRCDPISGHTALYWYRQSLGQGLEFLIYFQGNSAPDKSGLPSDRFSAERTGGSVSTLTIQRTQQEDSAVYLCASSFVPGQGVADTQYFGPGTRLTVL.